Shown below are 22 T cell receptor beta chains from a single sample sequenced in a study of cytomegalovirus exposure and HLA in healthy donors. Method: immunoSEQ multiplex PCR; TCRdb's copy keeps in-frame clones and lacks some. This table holds 110,000 to 150,000 clones, 85% to 95% found once. The sequencing sample was made of PBMCs. All receptors derive from a young man in good health and CMV-seropositive.

The chain combines TRBV7-3 with TRBJ2-3; 12 bases match TRBD2. This CDR3 has 18 residues. The V gene's germline CDR1 is SGHTA and CDR2 FQGTGA. V trimming: 1 base; J trimming: 2 bases; junction bases outside the gene matches: 7. As DNA, the CDR3 is TGTGCCAGCAGCTTAATTCGACTAGCGGGAGAACCCACAGATACGCAGTATTTT. It specifies CASSLIRLAGEPTDTQYF.

The chain employs TRBV4-2 and TRBJ2-3, with 9 bases aligning to TRBD1. The V gene end was trimmed by 4 bases and the J gene end by 3 bases; junction bases not matched to a gene: 5. This CDR3 is built from 15 residues. Germline lookup yields CDR1 LGHNA and CDR2 YNFKEQ. CDR3 DNA: TGTGCCAGCAGCCCAAGGACAGGGGATACAGATACGCAGTATTTT. Translated, it gives CASSPRTGDTDTQYF.

V gene TRBV10-1 combines with J gene TRBJ2-7, with a weak D call TRBD2 (5 bases). V lost 5 bases and J 2 bases, leaving 16 bases between the germline ends. CDR3 length equals 15 residues. Germline V gene sequence: CDR1 WNHNN, CDR2 SYGVQD (reference sequence). The CDR3 spells CASSSREGLTYEQYF. CDR3 coding DNA: TGCGCCAGCAGTTCCCGGGAAGGGCTGACCTACGAGCAGTACTTC.

The table lists this clone with a count of one. The chain joins TRBV7-6 to TRBJ2-2; 7 bases are a match to TRBD2. The germline CDR1 and CDR2 sequences are SGHVS and FNYEAQ. V shed 7 bases, J shed 7 bases, and the junction held 6 bases outside the gene matches. CDR3 length equals 13 residues. CDR3 nucleotide sequence: TGTGCCAGCACGGCGGGAGAGATCGGGGAGCTGTTTTTT. This sequence encodes CASTAGEIGELFF. Filled out from reference TRBV7-6 and TRBJ2-2, the complete variable domain reads GAGVSQSPRYKVTKRGQDVALRCDPISGHVSLYWYRQALGQGPEFLTYFNYEAQQDKSGLPNDRFSAERPEGSISTLTIQRTEQRDSAMYRCASTAGEIGELFFGEGSRLTVL.

The V and J genes are TRBV2 and TRBJ2-6; 9 positions agree with TRBD1. The germline CDR1 and CDR2 sequences are SNHLY and FYNNEI. The CDR3 loop spans 17 amino acids. V was pared by 4 bases and J by 1 base, with 5 bases of the junction left unmatched. The CDR3 spells CASSAEQGASGANVLTF. The CDR3 DNA is TGTGCCAGCAGTGCCGAACAGGGGGCATCTGGGGCCAACGTCCTGACTTTC.

This clone was seen only once. The gene calls are TRBV2 and TRBJ2-7; D remains unclear. CDR3 length: 12 amino acids. V lost 5 bases and J 5 bases, leaving 10 bases between the germline ends. Germline V gives CDR1 SNHLY, CDR2 FYNNEI. CDR3 in amino acids: CASSPLLNEQYF. Here the CDR3 DNA reads TGTGCCAGCAGTCCACTTCTAAACGAGCAGTACTTC.

The chain employs TRBV15 and TRBJ2-5; D possibly corresponds to TRBD1 (6 bases). The length of the CDR3 is 15 residues. V lost 4 bases to trimming and J lost 9 bases, with 21 bases between them. Germline CDR1 reads LNHNV; CDR2 reads YYDKDF (reference sequence). The CDR3 protein is CATSIGTSMAGAQYF. The CDR3 DNA reads as TGTGCCACCAGCATAGGGACCAGCATGGCAGGGGCCCAGTACTTC.

The chain recombines TRBV28 with TRBJ2-7; 8 bases match TRBD1. The CDR3 is 17 amino acids. The V and J ends lost 7 bases and 0 bases, in that order; junction bases with no gene match: 14. CDR1 and CDR2 (germline): MDHEN, SYDVKM. The CDR3 loop reads CASTPGQGLRSSYEQYF. The CDR3 DNA reads TGTGCCAGCACCCCCGGACAGGGACTGAGGAGCTCCTACGAGCAGTACTTC.

V is TRBV29-1 and J is TRBJ2-3; 8 bases are shared with TRBD2. Germline assignment: CDR1 SQVTM and CDR2 ANQGSEA. Unmatched junction bases numbered 11, after V lost 4 bases and J lost 2 bases. The CDR3 contains 16 residues. The CDR3 bases are TGCAGCGTTGGAGCTCCCACCGGGAGGGCCACAGATACGCAGTATTTT. As protein: CSVGAPTGRATDTQYF.

Remarks on this clone: Other DNA sequences within the sample encode an identical CDR3. The chain recombines TRBV27 with TRBJ2-1; TRBD2 agrees at 7 bases. The ends lost 2 bases at V and 2 bases at J; junction bases unmatched: 0. Germline CDR1 reads MNHEY; CDR2 reads SMNVEV (reference sequence). The CDR3 totals 14 residues. The CDR3 loop is CASSLAGAYNEQFF. In DNA, the CDR3 is TGTGCCAGCAGTTTAGCGGGAGCCTACAATGAGCAGTTCTTC.

The count of this clone is one. The J gene is TRBJ2-7, the V gene TRBV10-3; possible D gene TRBD1, 5 bases. The germline V gene has CDR1 ENHRY and CDR2 SYGVKD. This CDR3 contains 12 residues. The V gene lost 4 bases and the J gene lost 5 bases, with 9 bases spanning the gap. In DNA form, the CDR3 reads TGTGCCATCAGTGGGCAGGGTAACGAGCAGTACTTC. Residues: CAISGQGNEQYF.

The chain uses TRBV18 and TRBJ2-7; 9 bases are shared with TRBD1. The germline gives CDR1 KGHSH, CDR2 LQKENI. The junction had 5 bases not matched to a gene; V was cut back by 6 bases and J by 5 bases. This CDR3 has 13 amino acids. The DNA for the CDR3 is TGTGCCAGCTCCCAAACAGGGGGCAACGAGCAGTACTTC. This translates into CASSQTGGNEQYF.

CDR3 DNA: TGTGCCAGCAGTTACTCGGTTAGTCAAGAGACCCAGTACTTC. Translating gives CASSYSVSQETQYF. The chain carries TRBV6-5 and TRBJ2-5; D gene ambiguous. The CDR3 extends over 14 amino acids. Deletions cut 0 bases from V and 2 bases from J, with 7 bases between. Germline CDR1 and CDR2: MNHEY and SVGAGI.

In its sample, this clone was seen once. This chain connects TRBV6-1 to TRBJ2-7, with TRBD1 identical over 8 bases. CDR3 length: 13 amino acids. Germline V gives CDR1 MNHNS, CDR2 SASEGT. V dropped 3 bases and J dropped 3; count of bases not matched to a gene: 1. In DNA form, the CDR3 reads TGTGCCAGCAGTGAGGGACAGGACTACGAGCAGTACTTC. Translation gives CASSEGQDYEQYF.

The chain is built from TRBV9 and TRBJ2-1, with D tentatively TRBD2 (5 bases). The CDR3 has 16 amino acids. Trimming cost V 1 base and J 0 bases, with 11 bases left between them. Germline V lookup: CDR1 SGDLS, CDR2 YYNGEE. CDR3 nucleotide sequence: TGTGCCAGCAGCGTACGGATGGGGAGCTCCTACAATGAGCAGTTCTTC. It encodes CASSVRMGSSYNEQFF.

This clone was detected once. The V and J genes are TRBV10-1 and TRBJ2-5; 7 positions agree with TRBD1. V was pared by 2 bases and J by 1 base, with 16 bases of the junction left unmatched. The CDR3 has 19 residues. Germline CDR1 WNHNN, CDR2 SYGVQD (reference sequence). The CDR3 here is CASSEPAKVRTGAQETQYF. The CDR3 coding sequence is TGCGCCAGCAGTGAGCCGGCCAAAGTCCGGACAGGCGCCCAAGAGACCCAGTACTTC.

This clone was recorded a few times. This chain connects TRBV27 to TRBJ2-1, with D perhaps matching TRBD1 (6 bases). The CDR3 has 12 amino acids. Trimming stripped 6 bases from V and 10 bases from J, with 13 bases between. Looked up from germline, CDR1 is MNHEY and CDR2 is SMNVEV (reference sequence). The CDR3 here is CASRAQGLEQFF. CDR3 in DNA: TGTGCCAGCAGGGCTCAGGGGTTAGAGCAGTTCTTC.

The rearrangement links TRBV28 to TRBJ2-7; weak D call: TRBD1 (5 bases). With 2 bases removed from V and 7 bases from J, the gap between germline ends came to 18 bases. This CDR3 contains 15 residues. From germline, CDR1 is MDHEN and CDR2 SYDVKM. CDR3 residues: CASSLLDSFLREQYF. In DNA form, the CDR3 reads TGTGCCAGCAGTTTACTAGACAGTTTCCTACGTGAGCAGTACTTC.

This clone was seen once. V usage is TRBV27 and J usage is TRBJ1-1; D ambiguous. Germline CDR1 MNHEY, CDR2 SMNVEV (reference sequence). The length of the CDR3 is 14 residues. Trimming took off 6 bases at V and 1 base at J, with 12 bases between the two ends. In nucleotides, the CDR3 is TGTGCCAGCAGCTACTTTACCGGGAACACTGAAGCTTTCTTT. This codes for CASSYFTGNTEAFF.

The chain recombines TRBV5-1 with TRBJ1-3; 8 bases line up with TRBD1. The CDR3 totals 14 residues. Germline CDR1 reads SGHRS; CDR2 reads YFSETQ. The junction had 3 bases not matched to a gene; V was cut back by 5 bases and J by 2 bases. This CDR3 is CASSSGGTGNTIYF. CDR3 DNA sequence: TGCGCCAGCAGTTCAGGGGGCACTGGAAACACCATATATTTT.

This sequence joins TRBV9 and TRBJ2-7; tentatively, D is TRBD2 (5 bases). V was pared by 4 bases and J by 3 bases, with 14 bases between. CDR3 length: 14 residues. Germline V gene data show CDR1 as SGDLS and CDR2 as YYNGEE. CDR3 in DNA: TGTGCCAGCAGCCCGGGGAAATATAACTACGAGCAGTACTTC. Its protein is CASSPGKYNYEQYF. Filled out from reference TRBV9 and TRBJ2-7, the complete variable domain reads DSGVTQTPKHLITATGQRVTLRCSPRSGDLSVYWYQQSLDQGLQFLIQYYNGEERAKGNILERFSAQQFPDLHSELNLSSLELGDSALYFCASSPGKYNYEQYFGPGTRLTVT.

J is TRBJ2-3 and V is TRBV6-1, with TRBD2 identical over 10 bases. V shed 7 bases, J shed 4 bases, and the junction held 17 bases outside the gene matches. CDR1 and CDR2 (germline): MNHNS, SASEGT. The CDR3 extends over 18 amino acids. CDR3 DNA sequence: TGTGCCAGCACTAAAGCGGGAGGGCCGGGAGCGATGCCAGATACGCAGTATTTT. Translated: CASTKAGGPGAMPDTQYF.